Listed below are T cell receptor beta chains from one sample, sequenced in a study of identical twins. One entry per CDR3 protein results from TCRdb running MiXCR on the 5' RACE reads. The table records a few hundred thousand distinct CDR3 sequences, roughly 15% of them present only once. These data were also filed under a second study, of yellow fever vaccine responses in identical twins.

Sequencing was done on a sample of CD4+ T cells sorted from blood. All receptors come from a woman between 18 and 29 years old in good health. Each CDR3 is given with its conserved first and last residue.

TRBJ2-5,TRBV20-1,CSVPGLEGETQYF
TRBJ2-2,TRBV20-1,CSARDRSSGATGELFF
TRBJ2-2,TRBV2,CASRLSLALGGELFF
TRBJ2-5,TRBV5-1,CASSLALDRRQETQYF
TRBJ2-1,TRBV3-1,CASSPSGGRDEQFF
TRBJ1-1,TRBV7-9,CASSAWGGADTEAFF
TRBJ1-1,TRBV9,CASSELERYTTEAFF
TRBJ2-5,TRBV5-1,CASSPGGLDQETQYF
TRBJ2-4,TRBV2,CASRDRGIAKNIQYF
TRBJ2-2,TRBV29-1,CSVGPSTVPGELFF
TRBJ2-3,TRBV20-1,CSAPPQDTQYF
TRBJ2-2,TRBV11-2,CASSPQAGSGELFF
TRBJ2-3,TRBV5-1,CASSLFGGLPDTQYF
TRBJ2-7,TRBV14,CASSQVRKGGYEQYF
TRBJ1-4,TRBV5-1,CASSPLGGEGEKLFF
TRBJ1-1,TRBV12-3/TRBV12-4,CASRQHSGMNTEAFF
TRBJ2-7,TRBV11-2,CASSLVSPRLAGEYEQYF
TRBJ2-7,TRBV2,CASSEALIRKSSYEQYF
TRBJ1-1,TRBV27,CASSLNRVSNTEAFF
TRBJ2-7,TRBV5-1,CASSLEAGPGYEQYF
TRBJ2-7,TRBV4-2,CASSHISRKGPLEQYF
TRBJ2-3,TRBV29-1,CSVTDSQGTDTQYF
TRBJ2-1,TRBV2,CASSDLRRSSYNEQFF
TRBJ1-2,TRBV20-1,CSARTGEGGYTF
TRBJ2-7,TRBV10-2,CASSEGRGSYEQYF
TRBJ2-1,TRBV24-1,CATSERQRAGGGYEQFF
TRBJ2-3,TRBV7-8,CASSLGSVLAGGSDTQYF
TRBJ2-1,TRBV3-1,CASSLGGGHGAEQFF
TRBJ2-2,TRBV5-1,CASSLVLWTDEGELFF
TRBJ2-6,TRBV12-3/TRBV12-4,CASSLGPGANVLTF
TRBJ2-7,TRBV5-1,CASSLTGDYEQYF
TRBJ2-3,TRBV20-1,CSARLLSTDTQYF
TRBJ2-1,TRBV7-2,CASSLDWVNEQFF
TRBJ2-1,TRBV28,CASSLSRSGILPYNEQFF
TRBJ2-3,TRBV15,CATNRDSGRSTDTQYF
TRBJ1-6,TRBV6-5,CASSYRDSPLHF
TRBJ1-6,TRBV5-1,CASSSSGQGFSLLHF